The sequence of this T cell receptor (beta chain) was determined in a study of blood T cells in healthy people across ages. Sample-barcoded 5' priming and a J-beta primer mix drove a second PCR of about 6 to 11 cycles. Using its own MiXCR run on the 5' RACE reads, TCRdb lists one record per CDR3 protein. The table shows roughly 1,100,000 distinct CDR3 sequences, with approximately 25% occurring only once. Germline CDR1 reads SEHNR; CDR2 reads FQNEAQ (reference sequence). V lost 10 bases and J 3 bases, leaving 16 bases between the germline ends. This CDR3 has 13 residues. The data also belong to a second study, concerning T cells of mothers and their children. That study adds: Several children, together with their three healthy Caucasian mothers, made up the donors.

This receptor was identified in a girl aged 2 to 10 in good health. V gene TRBV7-9 combines with J gene TRBJ2-7, with D unresolved. What was sequenced was blood. Written as DNA, the CDR3 is TGTGCCACCGCTTCAGGTTGGGACTACGAGCAGTACTTC. This codes for CATASGWDYEQYF.